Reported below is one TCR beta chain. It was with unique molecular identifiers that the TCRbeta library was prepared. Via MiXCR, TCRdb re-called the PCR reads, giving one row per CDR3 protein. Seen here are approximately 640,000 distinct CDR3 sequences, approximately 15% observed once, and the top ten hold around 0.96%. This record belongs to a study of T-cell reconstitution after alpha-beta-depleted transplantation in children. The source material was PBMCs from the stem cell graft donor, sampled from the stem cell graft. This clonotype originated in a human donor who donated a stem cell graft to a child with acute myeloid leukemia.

This chain's CDR3 is CASSRNRVNTEAFF. The CDR3 DNA reads as TGCGCCAGCAGCCGGAACAGAGTGAACACTGAAGCTTTCTTT. The genes are TRBV4-3 and TRBJ1-1; no firm D call. Germline-derived CDR1 and CDR2 are LGHNA and YSLEER. The CDR3 loop spans 14 amino acids. Trimming cost V 4 bases and J 0 bases, with 9 bases left between them.